A single sample gave rise to the 13 T cell receptor beta chains below, sequenced in a study of T cells in localized non-small cell lung cancer. Repertoires were generated with immunoSEQ multiplex PCR, while TCRdb's copy carries only in-frame clones and drops some. The data hold under 9,500 clones, with around 90% observed a single time. The sample consisted of peripheral blood, taken before any cancer treatment. These receptors came from a woman between 35 and 70 years old with stage I squamous cell lung carcinoma.

V gene TRBV10-3 combines with J gene TRBJ1-1; 7 bases are a match to TRBD1. The CDR3 runs 12 residues. The ends lost 4 bases at V and 10 bases at J; junction bases unmatched: 6. Germline loops: CDR1 ENHRY, CDR2 SYGVKD. CDR3 sequence (DNA): TGTGCCATCAGTGGACGACAGGGTATAGCTTTCTTT. Its translation is CAISGRQGIAFF.

V gene TRBV10-1 combines with J gene TRBJ2-5; no firm D call. Germline-derived CDR1 and CDR2 are WNHNN and SYGVQD (reference sequence). The CDR3 spans 14 residues. V was clipped by 3 bases and J by 1 base, with 9 bases between them. The CDR3 here is CASSDPGSQETQYF. CDR3 nucleotide sequence: TGCGCCAGCAGTGACCCCGGCTCCCAAGAGACCCAGTACTTC.

The chain has TRBV4-1 and TRBJ2-1, with 9 bases that match TRBD1. V gave up 1 base and J gave up 2 bases; unmatched junction bases: 3. The length of the CDR3 is 16 residues. Germline V CDR1 and CDR2: MGHRA, YSYEKL. This CDR3 reads CASSQGQGVTYNEQFF. The CDR3 nucleotides are TGCGCCAGCAGCCAAGGACAGGGGGTTACCTACAATGAGCAGTTCTTC.

The chain employs TRBV4-2 and TRBJ1-2; TRBD1 agrees at 8 bases. Germline V gene data show CDR1 as LGHNA and CDR2 as YNFKEQ. The CDR3 consists of 13 residues. Trimming cost V 1 base and J 5 bases; bases outside gene matches: 0. The chain's CDR3 is CASSQGTGYGYTF. CDR3 sequence (DNA): TGTGCCAGCAGCCAAGGGACAGGGTATGGCTACACCTTC.

This chain connects TRBV5-6 to TRBJ2-6, with D unresolved. Trimming removed 3 bases at V and 0 bases at J, with 4 bases between. CDR1 and CDR2 (germline): SGHDT, YYEEEE. The CDR3 is 14 amino acids. CDR3 loop: CASSSTSGANVLTF. The CDR3 DNA follows: TGTGCCAGCAGCTCTACCTCTGGGGCCAACGTCCTGACTTTC.

The rearrangement links TRBV2 to TRBJ1-2; no definite D call. The germline CDR1 and CDR2 sequences are SNHLY and FYNNEI. This CDR3 comprises 11 residues. Deletions cut 7 bases from V and 7 bases from J, with 10 bases between. The CDR3 sequence: CASTRSGGYTF. The CDR3 DNA reads TGTGCCAGCACCCGAAGCGGTGGCTACACCTTC. The full variable domain, rest sourced from reference TRBV2 and TRBJ1-2, is EPEVTQTPSHQVTQMGQEVILRCVPISNHLYFYWYRQILGQKVEFLVSFYNNEISEKSEIFDDQFSVERPDGSNFTLKIRSTKLEDSAMYFCASTRSGGYTFGSGTRLTVV.

The chain joins TRBV11-3 to TRBJ1-1; 7 bases map to TRBD1. The CDR3 has 15 amino acids. Germline CDR1 reads SGHNT; CDR2 reads YENEEA. V shed 5 bases, J shed 5 bases, and the junction held 11 bases outside the gene matches. For the CDR3, the DNA is TGTGCCAGCAGCCCCCTACCGGGACAGAGGACTGAAGCTTTCTTT. Its translation is CASSPLPGQRTEAFF.

The chain links TRBV30 to TRBJ2-3; no reliable D call. CDR1 is GTSNPN and CDR2 is SVGIG in the germline V gene (reference sequence). CDR3 size: 12 residues. Trimming removed 1 base from V and 0 bases from J, with 2 bases in between. The CDR3 loop reads CAWSGSTDTQYF. The CDR3 DNA reads TGTGCCTGGAGTGGGAGCACAGATACGCAGTATTTT.

This chain connects TRBV11-2 to TRBJ2-2; D may be TRBD2 (5 bases). Germline-derived CDR1 and CDR2 are SGHAT and FQNNGV. CDR3 length: 12 amino acids. The germline V and J ends were trimmed by 5 bases and 9 bases, with 10 bases remaining between them. In DNA, the CDR3 is TGTGCCAGCAGCACCGACTACCGGGAGCTGTTTTTT. The encoded protein is CASSTDYRELFF. Complete variable domain (other parts from reference TRBV11-2 and TRBJ2-2): EAGVAQSPRYKIIEKRQSVAFWCNPISGHATLYWYQQILGQGPKLLIQFQNNGVVDDSQLPKDRFSAERLKGVDSTLKIQPAKLEDSAVYLCASSTDYRELFFGEGSRLTVL.

The rearrangement joins TRBV2 to TRBJ2-5; D is perhaps TRBD1 (5 bases). V lost 8 bases and J 2 bases, leaving 12 bases between the germline ends. There are 13 residues in the CDR3. Per the germline V gene, CDR1 is SNHLY and CDR2 is FYNNEI. CDR3 nucleotides: TGTGCCAGCGTGCAGGGCGGACAAGAGACCCAGTACTTC. This codes for CASVQGGQETQYF.

This chain connects TRBV5-1 to TRBJ1-4; maybe TRBD1 (5 bases). CDR1 and CDR2 from the germline V gene are SGHRS and YFSETQ. The ends were cut back, 4 bases at V and 7 bases at J, with 14 bases in the middle. This CDR3 is built from 14 residues. The CDR3 protein is CASSDAQGSEKLFF. CDR3 sequence (DNA): TGCGCCAGCAGCGATGCGCAGGGTAGTGAAAAACTGTTTTTT.

V usage is TRBV5-6 and J usage is TRBJ2-5; 13 bases match TRBD2. CDR1 and CDR2 (germline): SGHDT, YYEEEE. J lost 1 base, V lost 3 bases, and 6 bases had no gene match. CDR3 length: 17 amino acids. The chain's CDR3 is CASSSRTSGGSQETQYF. The DNA of the CDR3 is TGTGCCAGCAGCTCTCGGACTAGCGGGGGATCCCAAGAGACCCAGTACTTC.

This chain connects TRBV10-3 to TRBJ2-3; D possibly corresponds to TRBD1 (5 bases). The CDR3 has 15 residues. In germline, CDR1 is ENHRY, CDR2 SYGVKD. V lost 10 bases to trimming and J lost 0 bases, with 17 bases between them. CDR3 loop: CATKGQGPSTDTQYF. The CDR3 region has the DNA TGTGCCACCAAGGGTCAGGGCCCTAGCACAGATACGCAGTATTTT.